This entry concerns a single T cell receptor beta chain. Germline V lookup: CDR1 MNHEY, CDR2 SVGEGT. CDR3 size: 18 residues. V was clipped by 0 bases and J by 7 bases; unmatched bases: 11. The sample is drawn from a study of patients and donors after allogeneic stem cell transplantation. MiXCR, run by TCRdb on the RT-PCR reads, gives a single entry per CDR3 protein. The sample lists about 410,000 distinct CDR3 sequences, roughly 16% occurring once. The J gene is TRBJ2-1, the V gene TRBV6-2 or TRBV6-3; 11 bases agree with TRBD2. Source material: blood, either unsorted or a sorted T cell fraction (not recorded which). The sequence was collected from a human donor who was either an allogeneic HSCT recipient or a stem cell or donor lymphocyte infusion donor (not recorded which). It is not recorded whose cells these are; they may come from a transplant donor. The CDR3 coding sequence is TGTGCCAGCAGTTACTCCGGACTAGCGGGTCTGGGGATGAATGAGCAGTTCTTC. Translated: CASSYSGLAGLGMNEQFF.